Listed below are T cell receptor beta chains from one sample, sequenced in a study of glioma-infiltrating T cells. In TCRdb, the multiplex PCR reads were re-called with MiXCR into one record per CDR3 protein. This table holds a few hundred thousand distinct CDR3 sequences, 41% found once. Sequencing used glioma tissue, nonneoplastic brain tissue, or PBMCs (not recorded which). These receptor sequences come from a human donor with low-grade glioma or glioblastoma, undergoing nonglioma brain surgery, or in good health (not recorded which). Both conserved end residues are part of each CDR3. D genes are given only for firm matches. Clone sizes are given selectively: once, few, many, or a class where the clone is expanded.

d_gene	v_gene	abundance	j_gene	CDR3nt	CDR3aa
TRBD2	TRBV6-6	.	TRBJ2-4	TGTGCCAGCAGTTACAGGAGCGGGAGAAGTGGGGACATTCAGTACTTC	CASSYRSGRSGDIQYF
TRBD1	TRBV28	.	TRBJ1-5	TGTGCCAGCAGTTTTCTCGACAGGGGTAACAATCAGCCCCAGCATTTT	CASSFLDRGNNQPQHF
.	TRBV3-1	few	TRBJ2-1	TGTGCCAGCAGCCTCTGGGCCAGCAATGAGCAGTTCTTC	CASSLWASNEQFF
.	TRBV5-4	.	TRBJ1-1	TGTGCCAGCAGCTTGGCCGTCGGGGGGGTGGACACTGAAGCTTTCTTT	CASSLAVGGVDTEAFF
TRBD2	TRBV4-2	.	TRBJ2-1	TGTGCCAGCAGCTTAGTACTCAGAGGGCGGGAGGCCTACAATGAGCAGTTCTTC	CASSLVLRGREAYNEQFF
.	TRBV6-2/TRBV6-3	.	TRBJ1-2	TGTGCCAGCAGTTACTCGTGGGAACAAACAAGGGGCTACACCTTC	CASSYSWEQTRGYTF
TRBD1	TRBV28	few	TRBJ2-4	TGTGCCAGCAGAAACCCCCCCACAGGGGTCAAAAACATTCAGTACTTC	CASRNPPTGVKNIQYF
.	TRBV30	.	TRBJ1-2	TGTGCCTGGAGTCCTTGGCGGGTGTTCTATGGCTACACCTTC	CAWSPWRVFYGYTF
.	TRBV28	few	TRBJ1-5	TGTGCCAGCCTTGTCAGTCCAGGAGATCAGCCCCAGCATTTT	CASLVSPGDQPQHF
TRBD2	TRBV7-6	many	TRBJ2-7	TGTGCCAGCAGCCAAATAAGCGGACTAGCGGGAGGTGCCGAGCAGTACTTC	CASSQISGLAGGAEQYF
TRBD2	TRBV5-4	.	TRBJ2-1	TGTGCCAGCGCCCTAGCGGGAGTCTCCTACAATGAGCAGTTCTTC	CASALAGVSYNEQFF
.	TRBV6-1	.	TRBJ1-1	TGTGCCAGCAGTGGCTTTAACACTGAAGCTTTCTTT	CASSGFNTEAFF
.	TRBV29-1	few	TRBJ2-1	TGCAGCGTCTCTCCGGGCTCGGTGGATGGTGAGCAGTTCTTC	CSVSPGSVDGEQFF
.	TRBV11-2	.	TRBJ2-3	TGTGCCAGCAGCTTAGGTTTAGGGCCTAAACAGGGAGATACGCAGTATTTT	CASSLGLGPKQGDTQYF
.	TRBV7-9	.	TRBJ1-1	TGTGCCAGTAGCTTGGCAACATCACCTAGGGCTTTCTTT	CASSLATSPRAFF
.	TRBV28	few	TRBJ1-1	TGTGCCAGCAGTTTAGGGCCAGTACCATCTCCCATGAACACTGAAGCTTTCTTT	CASSLGPVPSPMNTEAFF
.	TRBV20-1	many	TRBJ2-7	TGCAGTGCTGTTCAAGGGAGCAGTTACGAGCAGTACTTC	CSAVQGSSYEQYF
.	TRBV13	.	TRBJ2-1	TGTGCCAGCAGTTTTGGGTACAGCCCCTTGAATGAGCAGTTCTTC	CASSFGYSPLNEQFF
.	TRBV28	few	TRBJ1-1	TGTGCCAGCAGTTTATGGGGCCGTATGGGGACGATGGCCACTGAAGCTTTCTTT	CASSLWGRMGTMATEAFF
TRBD1	TRBV10-3	.	TRBJ2-7	TGTGCCATCAGCGAGACAGGGAAATACGAGCAGTACTTC	CAISETGKYEQYF
.	TRBV7-6	few	TRBJ2-2	TGTGCCAGCAGCCTGAGGAGCGGGGAGCTGTTTTTT	CASSLRSGELFF
.	TRBV28	many	TRBJ2-3	TGTGCCAGCAGTTTGAGTCGGGCGGGCACAGATACGCAGTATTTT	CASSLSRAGTDTQYF